These T cell receptor beta chains were read from a single sample in a study of T cells after yellow fever vaccination. TCRdb fed the 5' RACE reads into MiXCR, producing one record per CDR3 protein. The repertoire holds 300,000 or so distinct CDR3 sequences, with around 8.1% as singletons. The sequenced sample was PBMCs, obtained around 45 days after the first yellow fever vaccination. The receptors come from a man younger than 30 who received the YFV17D yellow fever vaccine. Both conserved end residues are part of each CDR3. The order of the fields is clone size, CDR3 length, J gene, D gene, V gene, CDR3 DNA, CDR3 protein. D genes are given only for firm matches. The size field is filled for only some rows; it gives once, few, many or a size class.

.	13	TRBJ1-1	.	TRBV5-1	TGCGCCAGCAGCCCCGGACAGAAGGCTGAAGCTTTCTTT	CASSPGQKAEAFF
.	14	TRBJ2-3	TRBD2	TRBV6-5	TGTGCCAGCAGTTACCCTAGCGGGGACGATACGCAGTATTTT	CASSYPSGDDTQYF
.	13	TRBJ1-1	.	TRBV5-5	TGTGCCAGCACGCGGCAACTGCTCGCTGAAGCTTTCTTT	CASTRQLLAEAFF
.	15	TRBJ2-7	.	TRBV7-9	TGTGCCAGCAGCCGAAGGGGAGCAGCTGCCTACGAGCAGTACTTC	CASSRRGAAAYEQYF
.	13	TRBJ1-2	TRBD1	TRBV28	TGTGCCAGCCTCCCTTTCAGGGGGCAGGGCTACACCTTC	CASLPFRGQGYTF
many	15	TRBJ2-1	.	TRBV5-1	TGCGCCAGCAGCCTAGGAGACAGCTCCTACAATGAGCAGTTCTTC	CASSLGDSSYNEQFF
few	18	TRBJ2-1	TRBD2	TRBV19	TGTGCCAGCACCGAGGGGACTAGCGGGGCCATCTCCTACAATGAGCAGTTCTTC	CASTEGTSGAISYNEQFF
few	13	TRBJ2-2	.	TRBV29-1	TGCAGCGGAGGGCATTGGAACACCGGGGAGCTGTTTTTT	CSGGHWNTGELFF
.	16	TRBJ2-5	TRBD2	TRBV12-3/TRBV12-4	TGTGCCAGCCGCCCGGGACTAGCGGGGGGGGGAGAGACCCAGTACTTC	CASRPGLAGGGETQYF
.	16	TRBJ2-5	TRBD1	TRBV5-4	TGTGCCAGCAGCTTGGGGGGGGACAGGGAAAAGGAGACCCAGTACTTC	CASSLGGDREKETQYF
few	13	TRBJ2-5	.	TRBV20-1	TGCAGTGCGATACAGGCCCCACAAGAGACCCAGTACTTC	CSAIQAPQETQYF
few	13	TRBJ2-3	.	TRBV20-1	TGCAGTGCTAGATACTATCGCACAGATACGCAGTATTTT	CSARYYRTDTQYF
.	13	TRBJ2-3	.	TRBV7-9	TGTGCCAGCCGCAGTCGCAGCACAGATACGCAGTATTTT	CASRSRSTDTQYF
.	12	TRBJ1-1	.	TRBV12-3/TRBV12-4	TGTGCCAGCAGTTTGCTCGGGACCGGAGCTTTCTTT	CASSLLGTGAFF
few	13	TRBJ1-2	.	TRBV29-1	TGCAGCGTTGATCCCACAGGGCGCGATGGCTACACCTTC	CSVDPTGRDGYTF
few	13	TRBJ1-2	.	TRBV28	TGTGCCAGCAAAGTAGGGGCCTCTCGGGGCTACACCTTC	CASKVGASRGYTF
many	12	TRBJ2-5	TRBD2	TRBV29-1	TGCAGCGCGGGGGGGGACCAAGAGACCCAGTACTTC	CSAGGDQETQYF
many	14	TRBJ1-6	.	TRBV5-6	TGTGCCAGCAGCTTCGGCTCCTATAATTCACCCCTCCACTTT	CASSFGSYNSPLHF
.	16	TRBJ2-3	.	TRBV9	TGTGCCAGCAGCGTAAAGGGGACTCCACAAGCAGATACGCAGTATTTT	CASSVKGTPQADTQYF
few	15	TRBJ2-3	TRBD1	TRBV7-9	TGTGCCAGCAGCACCCCGGGACAGGGGAGAGATACGCAGTATTTT	CASSTPGQGRDTQYF
.	15	TRBJ1-2	.	TRBV2	TGTGCCAGCAGTGAAATAGGACTGACTAACTATGGCTACACCTTC	CASSEIGLTNYGYTF
few	13	TRBJ2-5	.	TRBV4-3	TGCGCCAGCAGCCAAGAGGCAGCGGAGACCCAGTACTTC	CASSQEAAETQYF
.	15	TRBJ2-5	.	TRBV5-1	TGCGCCAGCAGCTCAGACTGGACAGCCTCGGGGACCCAGTACTTC	CASSSDWTASGTQYF
.	14	TRBJ1-1	.	TRBV4-1	TGCGCCAGCAGCCAAGTCGACCAATCAACTGAAGCTTTCTTT	CASSQVDQSTEAFF
few	14	TRBJ1-4	.	TRBV10-3	TGTGCCATCCGGGGCACAGCAACTAATGAAAAACTGTTTTTT	CAIRGTATNEKLFF
.	15	TRBJ2-3	TRBD2	TRBV7-2	TGTGCCAGCAGCTATCCTAGCGGGGGAGCAGATACGCAGTATTTT	CASSYPSGGADTQYF
few	14	TRBJ1-2	TRBD1	TRBV7-9	TGTGCCAGCAGCTCCCCGATGGAGGGGGCCGGTTACACCTTC	CASSSPMEGAGYTF
.	14	TRBJ1-1	.	TRBV5-1	TGCGCCAGCACACAAACCGGGCGTCAGGTTGAAGCTTTCTTT	CASTQTGRQVEAFF
few	14	TRBJ2-1	TRBD2	TRBV10-2	TGCGCCAGCAGGGGACCGGGACTAGGCTATGAGCAGTTCTTC	CASRGPGLGYEQFF
few	15	TRBJ2-1	TRBD2	TRBV5-1	TGCGCCAGCAGCTTTTTTAGCGGGGGGGCTCATGAGCAGTTCTTC	CASSFFSGGAHEQFF
.	15	TRBJ1-2	.	TRBV4-3	TGCGCCAGCAGCCAAGAGCCGGTTAGCCGCTATGGCTACACCTTC	CASSQEPVSRYGYTF
few	14	TRBJ1-5	TRBD1	TRBV10-3	TGTGCCATCAGCCAGGGGGAGAGCAATCAGCCCCAGCATTTT	CAISQGESNQPQHF
.	16	TRBJ1-3	.	TRBV5-1	TGCGCCAGCAGCGGAACAGGGATTCAGGCTGGAAACACCATATATTTT	CASSGTGIQAGNTIYF
few	14	TRBJ2-7	.	TRBV25-1	TGTGCCAGCAGTGATTGGGGTAGGTCCTACGAGCAGTACTTC	CASSDWGRSYEQYF
few	14	TRBJ2-1	TRBD1	TRBV4-1	TGCGCCAGCAGCTACAGGGGACATTACAATGAGCAGTTCTTC	CASSYRGHYNEQFF
few	18	TRBJ2-1	TRBD2	TRBV5-4	TGTGCCAGCAGCTTAGGTGGACTAGCGGGGGGGCGCGTGGATGAGCAGTTCTTC	CASSLGGLAGGRVDEQFF
many	16	TRBJ2-2	TRBD1	TRBV7-3	TGTGCCAGCAGCTCTCGACAGGGGGCCGGCACCGGGGAGCTGTTTTTT	CASSSRQGAGTGELFF
.	16	TRBJ2-1	.	TRBV6-1	TGTGCCAGCAGGGAAGGGCTACCCTATATCTACAATGAGCAGTTCTTC	CASREGLPYIYNEQFF
.	14	TRBJ2-7	.	TRBV20-1	TGCAGTGCTAGAGTCGGGGGGCCCCCCTACGAGCAGTACTTC	CSARVGGPPYEQYF
few	14	TRBJ2-1	TRBD1	TRBV11-3	TGTGCCAGCAGCCTTAACAGGGGAGACGATGAGCAGTTCTTC	CASSLNRGDDEQFF